A selection of T cell receptor beta chains follows, all from one sample in a study of radiotherapy plus CTLA-4 blockade in lung cancer. Assay: immunoSEQ multiplex PCR; the TCRdb copy retains only in-frame clones and omits some. This table has tens of thousands of clones, less than 90% appearing once. The specimen was peripheral blood, collected from a patient treated with radiotherapy plus ipilimumab. All receptors derive from a human donor with non-small cell lung cancer who had stable disease on radiotherapy plus ipilimumab. Each CDR3 is given with its conserved first and last residue. A D gene is named only where the DNA matches it firmly.

v_call,d_call,cdr3_aa
TRBV7-3,TRBD2,CASSLISGADTQYF
TRBV11-2,.,CASSLERGNSPLHF
TRBV5-1,TRBD1,CASSIRTGGDTGELFF
TRBV19,.,CASRPRAYNEQFF
TRBV7-3,.,CASSLTPVNTEAFF
TRBV28,.,CASGSADVTEAFF
TRBV30,.,CACRTANMNTEAFF
TRBV27,TRBD2,CASSLGLAGSTQYF
TRBV29-1,.,CSIGSSYEQYF
TRBV6-5,.,CASTTMSGRRGYTF
TRBV7-2,.,CASSLVVRRSGNQPQHF
TRBV19,.,CATIEIGTPQPQHF
TRBV27,.,CASLPRGTRDGSYNEQFF
TRBV28,.,CASSSPGFNSPLHF
TRBV9,.,CASSVGNQPQHF
TRBV6-1,TRBD2,CASSVSGGAAEQFF
TRBV28,TRBD2,CASSGGGDRIPYEQYF
TRBV21-1,.,CASLIAGEIREQYF
TRBV29-1,.,CSVEEGWDGYTF
TRBV29-1,TRBD1,CSVGQGLGNEQFF
TRBV5-1,.,CASSLVVQGGYSPLHF
TRBV9,TRBD2,CASSPRLAGGYNEQFF
TRBV28,.,CASSHGGAGRYEQYF
TRBV7-3,TRBD2,CASSFEGLGGNFKFF
TRBV9,TRBD2,CASSPSGGPSYEQYF
TRBV6-4,TRBD2,CASSDKEVAGDHEQYF
TRBV25-1,.,CASSLGSFYNEQFF
TRBV5-4,TRBD1,CASSKGQDTGELFF
TRBV27,.,CASRLEGALNTGELFF
TRBV2,.,CASSDGFSDQPQHF
TRBV4-2,.,CASSQEGGRVGDIQYF
TRBV28,.,CASSLTANYGYTF
TRBV30,.,CAWSVGVGGELFF
TRBV7-9,.,CASSRDSGFTEAFF
TRBV10-2,TRBD1,CASRQGRGDTGELFF
TRBV25-1,TRBD1,CASGEGKGAQNGYTF
TRBV18,.,CASKLNTEAFF
TRBV14,.,CASSQDGHSHEQYF
TRBV4-1,TRBD2,CASSQDASGRPEQFF
TRBV5-3,.,CARSLARGYNEQFF
TRBV11-3,.,CASSLDSLAEQYF
TRBV23-1,TRBD2,CASTGGDEQYF
TRBV10-3,.,CAISEGSYNEQFF
TRBV10-3,TRBD2,CAISASSGSKYNEQFF
TRBV6-1,.,CASSEGWGRGVTGELFF
TRBV6-5,.,CASRIGGPSTGELFF
TRBV11-2,.,CASSLVGRTEAFF
TRBV14,TRBD1,CASSHRGQGGEQYF
TRBV30,TRBD1,CAWSAPTGVPYEQYF
TRBV29-1,.,CSVLKDSNQPQHF
TRBV28,TRBD2,CASSPGTSEDNEQFF
TRBV30,.,CAWSQDGSLYGYTF
TRBV5-4,.,CASSSNTNYGYTF
TRBV5-5,TRBD1,CASSISTGVVTDTQYF
TRBV18,.,CASSPLSYEQYF